The entry below gives a single T cell receptor beta chain sequence along with its context. The antigen remains undetermined. Roughly 9.8 milliliters of peripheral blood were drawn from each donor. V shed 6 bases, J shed 4 bases, and the junction held 11 bases outside the gene matches. CDR1 is MDHEN, CDR2 SYDVKM, per germline. The CDR3 extends over 15 amino acids. The entry originates in a study of blood T cells in healthy people across ages. Regarding the study as a whole: Donors of long life had a larger count of naive CD4+ cells and greater diversity than aged donors.

A second PCR of about 7 to 12 cycles used a sample-barcoded 5' primer and a J-beta primer mix. TCRdb reprocessed the 5' RACE reads via MiXCR and lists one record per CDR3 protein. Here the sample spans more than 600,000 distinct CDR3 sequences, about 25% being singletons. In addition, the sample was reused for a study of T cells of mothers and their children. That publication notes: The sample comes from fewer than ten healthy Caucasian donors: mothers and children.

The rearrangement uses TRBV28 and TRBJ1-2; 7 positions agree with TRBD1. Source material: blood. This receptor was taken from a boy aged 10-17 years in good health. CDR3 nucleotides: TGTGCCAGCAGACTCAACAGGGGCGCCGGCTATGGCTACACCTTC. Its translation: CASRLNRGAGYGYTF.